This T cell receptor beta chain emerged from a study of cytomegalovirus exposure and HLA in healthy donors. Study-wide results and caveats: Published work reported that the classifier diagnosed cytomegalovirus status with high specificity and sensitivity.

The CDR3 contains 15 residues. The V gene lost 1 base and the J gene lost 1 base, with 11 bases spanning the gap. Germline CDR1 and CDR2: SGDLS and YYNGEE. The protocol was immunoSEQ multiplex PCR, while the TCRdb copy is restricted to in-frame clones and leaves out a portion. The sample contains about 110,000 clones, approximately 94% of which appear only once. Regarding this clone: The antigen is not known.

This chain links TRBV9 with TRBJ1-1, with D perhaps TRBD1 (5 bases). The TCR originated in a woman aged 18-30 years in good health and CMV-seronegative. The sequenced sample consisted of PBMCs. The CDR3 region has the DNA TGTGCCAGCAGCGTAAGTTGGGGGGGGAACACTGAAGCTTTCTTT. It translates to CASSVSWGGNTEAFF.